The 19 T cell receptor beta chains in this list originate from one sample, sequenced in a study of brain T cells in children with intractable seizures. Time point reported: blood from clinic visit 5 months post-surgery; TSC patient then seizure free. The repertoire was sequenced with immunoSEQ multiplex PCR; TCRdb's copy has only in-frame clones and lacks some. The table lists a few hundred thousand clones, about 93% of them singletons. This specimen was peripheral blood, taken approximately 5 months after surgery. These receptors all come from a boy less than two years old with tuberous sclerosis and intractable seizures.

The chain couples TRBV4-1 to TRBJ1-5; the match to TRBD1 covers 8 bases. The length of the CDR3 is 14 residues. The V segment lost 4 bases and the J segment 6 bases; nucleotides outside the gene matches: 5. Germline loops: CDR1 MGHRA, CDR2 YSYEKL. The CDR3 loop reads CASSRDRLTQPQHF. The CDR3, as DNA: TGCGCCAGCAGCCGGGACAGGTTAACTCAGCCCCAGCATTTT.

The chain uses TRBV12-5 and TRBJ2-3, with TRBD2 identical over 7 bases. V lost 4 bases, J lost 5 bases, and 9 bases stayed unmatched. Germline lookup yields CDR1 LGHNT and CDR2 FRNRAP. This CDR3 is built from 15 residues. The CDR3 protein is CASGSIAGEEDTQYF. CDR3 DNA: TGTGCTAGTGGTTCCATAGCGGGTGAGGAAGATACGCAGTATTTT.

The chain has TRBV11-1 and TRBJ2-1; 7 bases align to TRBD2. CDR1 and CDR2 from the germline V gene are SGHAT and FQDESV (reference sequence). The ends lost 1 base at V and 1 base at J; junction bases unmatched: 4. The CDR3 is made up of 16 amino acids. In DNA, the CDR3 is TGTGCCAGCAGCTTAGGGACTAGTTTTTCCTACAATGAGCAGTTCTTC. It yields the protein CASSLGTSFSYNEQFF.

The V gene is TRBV9, the J gene TRBJ2-5; unclear D gene. Germline V gene lookup returns CDR1 SGDLS and CDR2 YYNGEE. V was trimmed by 0 bases and J by 1 base, leaving 16 bases between them. CDR3 length: 17 amino acids. Here the CDR3 DNA reads TGTGCCAGCAGCGTAGCTGCCGTCGCCGATAGCCAAGAGACCCAGTACTTC. Its protein is CASSVAAVADSQETQYF. Complete variable domain (other parts from reference TRBV9 and TRBJ2-5): DSGVTQTPKHLITATGQRVTLRCSPRSGDLSVYWYQQSLDQGLQFLIQYYNGEERAKGNILERFSAQQFPDLHSELNLSSLELGDSALYFCASSVAAVADSQETQYFGPGTRLLVL.

The chain couples TRBV6-1 to TRBJ1-1, with D unresolved. Germline lookup yields CDR1 MNHNS and CDR2 SASEGT. This CDR3 is 16 amino acids long. Trimming cost V 3 bases and J 3 bases, with 17 bases left between them. In DNA, the CDR3 is TGTGCCAGCAGTGATCCAAACTTAGTCGGGGACACTGAAGCTTTCTTT. This gives the protein CASSDPNLVGDTEAFF.

The chain combines TRBV6-6 with TRBJ1-2; D not resolved. The CDR3 extends over 11 amino acids. From germline, CDR1 is MNHNY and CDR2 SVGAGI (reference sequence). The V end was cut by 3 bases, the J end by 10 bases, with 9 bases between. CDR3 protein: CASSYSGLYTF. The CDR3 coding sequence is TGTGCCAGCAGTTATAGTGGCCTCTACACCTTC.

The chain joins TRBV9 to TRBJ2-2; the match to TRBD2 covers 8 bases. CDR1 and CDR2 from the germline V gene are SGDLS and YYNGEE. CDR3 length: 16 amino acids. V lost 4 bases to trimming and J lost 4 bases; unmatched junction nucleotides: 9. CDR3 sequence (DNA): TGTGCCAGCAGCCCCCAGAGTAGCGGGGTCACCGGGGAGCTGTTTTTT. Its protein is CASSPQSSGVTGELFF.

The gene calls are TRBV27 and TRBJ1-2, with TRBD1 identical over 10 bases. Per the germline V gene, CDR1 is MNHEY and CDR2 is SMNVEV (reference sequence). J lost 8 bases, V lost 8 bases, and 5 bases had no gene match. The CDR3 has 12 residues. The chain's CDR3 is CASRDRGGGYTF. The CDR3 coding sequence is TGTGCCAGCCGGGACAGGGGCGGCGGCTACACCTTC.

The chain has TRBV4-1 and TRBJ2-2; 8 bases align to TRBD2. This CDR3 has 18 amino acids. The germline V gene has CDR1 MGHRA and CDR2 YSYEKL. With 0 bases clipped from V and 1 base from J, the junction kept 7 bases outside the gene matches. CDR3: CASSQEAQTSVNTGELFF. The CDR3 nucleotides read TGCGCCAGCAGCCAAGAAGCACAGACTAGCGTGAACACCGGGGAGCTGTTTTTT.

A single count supports this clone. The chain recombines TRBV30 with TRBJ1-5; D not certain. The CDR3 runs 16 residues. Trimming pared 0 bases from V and 4 bases from J, leaving 16 bases between. Per the germline V gene, CDR1 is GTSNPN and CDR2 is SVGIG (reference sequence). The CDR3, as DNA: TGTGCCTGGAGTGTCGGGGTGAAGACGGCGAATCAGCCCCAGCATTTT. Translation gives CAWSVGVKTANQPQHF.

The J gene is TRBJ1-1, the V gene TRBV27; perhaps TRBD1 as D (5 bases). This CDR3 is built from 13 residues. The germline V gene encodes CDR1 MNHEY and CDR2 SMNVEV (reference sequence). V was shortened by 6 bases and J by 2 bases, with 10 bases between the two germline ends. The CDR3 protein is CASSWDPNTEAFF. DNA for the CDR3: TGTGCCAGCAGCTGGGACCCTAACACTGAAGCTTTCTTT.

J is TRBJ2-1 and V is TRBV11-2; D perhaps matches TRBD1 (5 bases). V was clipped by 11 bases and J by 4 bases, with 21 bases between them. CDR1 is SGHAT, CDR2 FQNNGV, per germline. This CDR3 is built from 15 residues. The CDR3: CASRPAGSPYNEQFF. The CDR3, as DNA: TGTGCCTCCCGCCCGGCAGGGTCTCCTTACAATGAGCAGTTCTTC.

The chain uses TRBV4-1 and TRBJ2-7; D unresolved. The V gene's germline CDR1 is MGHRA and CDR2 YSYEKL. This CDR3 is 16 amino acids long. Trimming took off 1 base at V and 5 bases at J, with 18 bases between the two ends. CDR3 in DNA: TGCGCCAGCAGCCAAGTCTCAACGGGTGTGGCGGACGAGCAGTACTTC. This translates into CASSQVSTGVADEQYF.

The genes are TRBV6-5 and TRBJ2-3; TRBD2 matches 10 bases. From germline, CDR1 is MNHEY and CDR2 SVGAGI. The V gene end was trimmed by 2 bases and the J gene end by 5 bases; junction bases not matched to a gene: 4. CDR3 length: 15 amino acids. CDR3 coding DNA: TGTGCCAGCAGTTACGAGCGGGAGGGCAAAGATACGCAGTATTTT. It codes for CASSYEREGKDTQYF.

The rearrangement links TRBV7-9 to TRBJ2-1; 10 bases line up with TRBD2. The CDR3 is made up of 15 amino acids. Trimming took 5 bases from V and 7 from J; bases not matched to a gene: 8. The germline V gene has CDR1 SEHNR and CDR2 FQNEAQ (reference sequence). CDR3 bases: TGTGCCAGCAGCCCAATAGCGGGAGGTTCGAATGAGCAGTTCTTC. Translation gives CASSPIAGGSNEQFF.

This rearrangement joins TRBV5-6 to TRBJ2-1; D is unresolved. From germline, CDR1 is SGHDT and CDR2 YYEEEE. V was cut by 0 bases and J by 0 bases, with 7 bases left in between. This CDR3 is 15 amino acids long. CDR3 nucleotides: TGTGCCAGCAGCTTGGACAAACGCTCCTACAATGAGCAGTTCTTC. Protein: CASSLDKRSYNEQFF.

V is TRBV29-1 and J is TRBJ2-5; possibly TRBD1 for D (6 bases). The V gene lost 3 bases and the J gene lost 5 bases, with 13 bases spanning the gap. This CDR3 region has 13 residues. Germline CDR1 SQVTM, CDR2 ANQGSEA. The CDR3 nucleotides are TGCAGCGTTGATAATGGGGGCCGGGAGACCCAGTACTTC. Translating it yields CSVDNGGRETQYF. Using reference TRBV29-1 and TRBJ2-5 for the parts outside the CDR3, the full variable domain is SAVISQKPSRDICQRGTSLTIQCQVDSQVTMMFWYRQQPGQSLTLIATANQGSEATYESGFVIDKFPISRPNLTFSTLTVSNMSPEDSSIYLCSVDNGGRETQYFGPGTRLLVL.

As regards this clone: Distinct nucleotide sequences in the sample also encode this CDR3. This chain links TRBV5-1 with TRBJ1-1; D is undetermined. CDR1 and CDR2 (germline): SGHRS, YFSETQ. V was cut by 3 bases and J by 3 bases, with 6 bases left in between. The CDR3 has 12 residues. In nucleotides, the CDR3 is TGCGCCAGCAGCTCCGGGGACACTGAAGCTTTCTTT. This sequence encodes CASSSGDTEAFF.

The chain carries TRBV4-2 and TRBJ2-2; TRBD1 is a possible D gene (6 bases). Trimming cost V 5 bases and J 4 bases, with 14 bases left between them. CDR1 and CDR2 from the germline V gene are LGHNA and YNFKEQ. The CDR3 has 15 amino acids. CDR3 in DNA: TGTGCCAGCAGCACAGGGAATATGGCCACCGGGGAGCTGTTTTTT. It encodes CASSTGNMATGELFF.